This T cell receptor (beta chain) is from a study of T cells after yellow fever vaccination. General study findings and limits: A minor fraction of clonotypes spanned both CD4 and CD8 compartments.

The germline CDR1 and CDR2 sequences are LGHNA and YNFKEQ. The V and J ends lost 1 base and 1 base, in that order; junction bases with no gene match: 5. The CDR3 contains 16 residues. This clonotype was found a few times. The antigen remains undetermined. The study made its TCR cDNA through 5'RACE template switching. That step introduced a universal primer site along with UMIs. TCRdb processed the 5' RACE reads anew with MiXCR; each CDR3 protein has one entry. This table has around 590,000 distinct CDR3 sequences, approximately 13% appearing once. Source: PBMCs, taken on the day of the yellow fever booster vaccination. The clonotype comes from a man aged 30 to 39 who received the YFV17D yellow fever vaccine. J is TRBJ2-5 and V is TRBV4-2; 8 bases are shared with TRBD2. Here the CDR3 reads CASSQALAGTQETQYF. Written as DNA, the CDR3 is TGTGCCAGCAGCCAAGCTCTAGCGGGCACCCAAGAGACCCAGTACTTC.